Following are 17 T cell receptor beta chains from one sample sequenced in a study of technical replicates of blood from several donors. Profiling relied on immunoSEQ multiplex PCR, and the TCRdb table lists in-frame clones only, not all of them. The table lists about 60,000 clones, about 91% of them singletons. Sequenced material: PBMCs. These receptors all come from a human donor in good health. Some clones in this sample may be carry-over from other donors' samples.

The V gene is TRBV2, the J gene TRBJ2-2; D possibly corresponds to TRBD2 (5 bases). Germline CDR1 SNHLY, CDR2 FYNNEI. The CDR3 contains 15 residues. V was clipped by 4 bases and J by 1 base, with 10 bases between them. The CDR3 loop is CASSVEGLNTGELFF. In DNA, the CDR3 is TGTGCCAGCAGTGTCGAGGGTCTGAACACCGGGGAGCTGTTTTTT. The whole variable domain, filled in from reference TRBV2 and TRBJ2-2, reads EPEVTQTPSHQVTQMGQEVILRCVPISNHLYFYWYRQILGQKVEFLVSFYNNEISEKSEIFDDQFSVERPDGSNFTLKIRSTKLEDSAMYFCASSVEGLNTGELFFGEGSRLTVL.

The chain carries TRBV9 and TRBJ2-1; TRBD2 agrees at 7 bases. Germline V lookup: CDR1 SGDLS, CDR2 YYNGEE. Trimming cost V 0 bases and J 7 bases; bases outside gene matches: 7. The CDR3 is 15 residues long. CDR3 loop: CASSVAVGLVNEQFF. In DNA, the CDR3 is TGTGCCAGCAGCGTAGCAGTCGGACTAGTGAATGAGCAGTTCTTC.

This clone was recorded only once. The CDR3: CASSGPRRFSQDTQYF. For the CDR3, the DNA is TGTGCCAGCAGCGGGCCCCGTCGATTTAGTCAAGATACGCAGTATTTT. V gene TRBV7-8 combines with J gene TRBJ2-3; D call uncertain. Germline V CDR1 and CDR2: SGHVS, FQNEAQ. CDR3 length equals 16 residues. Trimming stripped 5 bases from V and 5 bases from J, with 20 bases between.

This clone was seen just once. The chain is built from TRBV7-2 and TRBJ2-7; no reliable D call. Germline V gene sequence: CDR1 SGHTA, CDR2 FQGNSA. Trimming shortened V by 4 bases and J by 3 bases, and 4 bases separated the two germline ends. The CDR3 is 11 residues long. CDR3 sequence: CASSSYYEQYF. CDR3 sequence (DNA): TGTGCCAGCAGCTCGTACTACGAGCAGTACTTC. Filled out from reference TRBV7-2 and TRBJ2-7, the complete variable domain reads GAGVSQSPSNKVTEKGKDVELRCDPISGHTALYWYRQSLGQGLEFLIYFQGNSAPDKSGLPSDRFSAERTGGSVSTLTIQRTQQEDSAVYLCASSSYYEQYFGPGTRLTVT.

The chain combines TRBV10-3 with TRBJ2-5, with D perhaps TRBD1 (6 bases). CDR1 and CDR2 from the germline V gene are ENHRY and SYGVKD. Trimming removed 0 bases at V and 5 bases at J, with 13 bases between. This CDR3 comprises 15 residues. CDR3 DNA: TGTGCCATCAGTGAGTCGAAGACAGGACGGGAGACCCAGTACTTC. It yields the protein CAISESKTGRETQYF.

This chain links TRBV27 with TRBJ1-5; perhaps TRBD1 as D (5 bases). The CDR3 is 14 residues long. Trimming cost V 5 bases and J 0 bases, with 8 bases left between them. Germline CDR1 reads MNHEY; CDR2 reads SMNVEV (reference sequence). The CDR3 region is CASSPGGSNQPQHF. CDR3 nucleotides: TGTGCCAGCAGTCCCGGGGGTAGCAATCAGCCCCAGCATTTT.

The chain is built from TRBV6-1 and TRBJ1-2; D unclear. Germline V gene sequence: CDR1 MNHNS, CDR2 SASEGT. The CDR3 extends over 15 amino acids. Between the trimmed V and J ends, which lost 0 bases and 8 bases, there was a span of 16 bases. CDR3 in amino acids: CASSEASRAGWGYTF. In DNA, the CDR3 is TGTGCCAGCAGTGAAGCCTCGAGGGCCGGATGGGGCTACACCTTC.

The chain links TRBV4-2 to TRBJ2-2; 9 bases map to TRBD2. This CDR3 spans 14 amino acids. V lost 2 bases, J lost 6 bases, and 1 base stayed unmatched. The V gene's germline CDR1 is LGHNA and CDR2 YNFKEQ. CDR3 DNA: TGTGCCAGCAGCCAACTAGCGGGACCCGGGGAGCTGTTTTTT. Its protein is CASSQLAGPGELFF.

J is TRBJ2-7 and V is TRBV12-5; D unresolved. CDR1 and CDR2 (germline): LGHNT, FRNRAP. Trimming took 3 bases from V and 3 from J, leaving 6 bases between them. The CDR3 is 12 amino acids. The CDR3 DNA follows: TGTGCTAGTGGTTTCGGCGGCTACGAGCAGTACTTC. This translates into CASGFGGYEQYF.

The chain carries TRBV7-3 and TRBJ2-3; D not certain. Germline V gene sequence: CDR1 SGHTA, CDR2 FQGTGA. Trimming shortened V by 6 bases and J by 6 bases, and 13 bases separated the two germline ends. The CDR3 totals 13 residues. CDR3 sequence reads: CASSTQPSDTQYF. CDR3 nucleotides: TGTGCCAGCAGTACACAGCCCTCGGATACGCAGTATTTT.

V gene TRBV5-1 combines with J gene TRBJ1-2; weak D call: TRBD1 (5 bases). CDR3 size: 14 residues. The V and J ends lost 4 bases and 4 bases respectively, with 14 bases between them. Per the germline V gene, CDR1 is SGHRS and CDR2 is YFSETQ. Here the CDR3 reads CASSVEGLLYGYTF. The CDR3 DNA is TGCGCCAGCAGCGTGGAGGGACTCCTCTATGGCTACACCTTC.

This sequence joins TRBV5-1 and TRBJ2-7; D is uncertain. The CDR3 runs 13 residues. V was cut by 1 base and J by 5 bases, with 10 bases left in between. The germline V gene has CDR1 SGHRS and CDR2 YFSETQ. CDR3 nucleotides: TGCGCCAGCAGCTTGAGAAGCGCGGACGAGCAGTACTTC. Its protein is CASSLRSADEQYF.

This chain connects TRBV5-1 to TRBJ1-1, with D maybe TRBD1 (6 bases). This CDR3 has 16 amino acids. The ends were cut back, 5 bases at V and 0 bases at J, with 17 bases in the middle. Per the germline V gene, CDR1 is SGHRS and CDR2 is YFSETQ. The CDR3 is CASSYDQGRMNTEAFF. The CDR3 nucleotides are TGCGCCAGCAGTTATGATCAGGGGCGCATGAACACTGAAGCTTTCTTT.

The chain is built from TRBV2 and TRBJ1-2, with TRBD1 as a possible D gene (6 bases). From germline, CDR1 is SNHLY and CDR2 FYNNEI. CDR3 size: 15 residues. V lost 5 bases and J lost 8, with 21 bases in between. CDR3: CASSSSFRQAKGYTF. In DNA, the CDR3 is TGTGCCAGCAGTAGCAGCTTTAGACAGGCAAAGGGCTACACCTTC.

The chain has TRBV4-2 and TRBJ2-3, with 12 nucleotides matching TRBD2. Germline V gene lookup returns CDR1 LGHNA and CDR2 YNFKEQ. The CDR3 sequence is 16 residues long. Trimming cost V 0 bases and J 4 bases; bases outside gene matches: 2. CDR3 nucleotides: TGTGCCAGCAGCCAAGATCTAGCGGGGGGGCCAGATACGCAGTATTTT. It is translated as CASSQDLAGGPDTQYF.

V is TRBV6-6 and J is TRBJ1-4, with unresolved D. The germline V gene encodes CDR1 MNHNY and CDR2 SVGAGI (reference sequence). CDR3 length: 14 residues. The ends were cut back, 2 bases at V and 6 bases at J, with 10 bases in the middle. CDR3 residues: CASSYTAKYEKLFF. In DNA, the CDR3 is TGTGCCAGCAGTTACACTGCTAAATATGAAAAACTGTTTTTT.

This chain joins TRBV5-6 and TRBJ2-1; D is unresolved. Germline V gene sequence: CDR1 SGHDT, CDR2 YYEEEE. V lost 2 bases and J lost 9, with 6 bases in between. The CDR3 spans 11 residues. For the CDR3, the DNA is TGTGCCAGCAGCTTAAGGAGTGAGCAGTTCTTC. This translates into CASSLRSEQFF.